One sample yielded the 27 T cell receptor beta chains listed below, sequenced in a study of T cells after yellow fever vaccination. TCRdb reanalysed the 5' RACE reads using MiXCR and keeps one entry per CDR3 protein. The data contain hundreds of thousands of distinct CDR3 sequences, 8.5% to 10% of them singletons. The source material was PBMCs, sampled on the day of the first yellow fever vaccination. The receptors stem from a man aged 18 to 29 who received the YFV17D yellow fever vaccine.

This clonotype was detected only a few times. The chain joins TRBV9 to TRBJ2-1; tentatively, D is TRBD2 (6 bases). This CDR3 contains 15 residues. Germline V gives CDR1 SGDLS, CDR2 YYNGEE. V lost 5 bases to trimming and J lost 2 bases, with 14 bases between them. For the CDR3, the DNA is TGTGCCAGCAGTGAGGGACTTTTTGCCTACAATGAGCAGTTCTTC. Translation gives CASSEGLFAYNEQFF.

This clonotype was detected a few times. The CDR3 loop is CASSPETGVHGYTF. DNA of the CDR3: TGCGCCAGCAGCCCCGAAACAGGGGTCCATGGCTACACCTTC. V is TRBV4-3 and J is TRBJ1-2; 7 bases map to TRBD1. After removal of 4 bases from V and 6 bases from J, the junction contained 8 bases not matched to a gene. Germline loops: CDR1 LGHNA, CDR2 YSLEER. CDR3 length: 14 amino acids.

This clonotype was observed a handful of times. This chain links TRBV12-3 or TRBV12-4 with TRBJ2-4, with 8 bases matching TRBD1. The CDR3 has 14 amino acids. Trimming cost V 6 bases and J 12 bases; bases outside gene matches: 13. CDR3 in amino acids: CASSLSGTGGTQYF. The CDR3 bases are TGTGCCAGCAGCTTATCCGGGACAGGTGGTACTCAGTACTTC.

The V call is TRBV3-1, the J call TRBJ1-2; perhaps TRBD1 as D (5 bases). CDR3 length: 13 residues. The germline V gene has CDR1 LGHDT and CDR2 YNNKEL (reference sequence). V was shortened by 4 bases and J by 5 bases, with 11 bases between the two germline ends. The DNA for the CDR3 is TGTGCCAGCAGCCGGGAGGGACGATATGGCTACACCTTC. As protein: CASSREGRYGYTF.

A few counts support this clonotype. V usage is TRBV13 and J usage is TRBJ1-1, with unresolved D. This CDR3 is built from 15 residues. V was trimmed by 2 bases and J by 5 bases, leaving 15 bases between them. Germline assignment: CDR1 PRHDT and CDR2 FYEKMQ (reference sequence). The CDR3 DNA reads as TGTGCCAGCAGCTTACTGAAGGTTATGGAGACTGAAGCTTTCTTT. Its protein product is CASSLLKVMETEAFF.

The CDR3 bases are TGTGCCAGCAGCTTGCCCGACGGGACAGGCCCCTACGAGCAGTACTTC. Translating gives CASSLPDGTGPYEQYF. The chain employs TRBV7-8 and TRBJ2-7; 8 nucleotides line up with TRBD1. Per the germline V gene, CDR1 is SGHVS and CDR2 is FQNEAQ. The CDR3 has 16 amino acids. J was trimmed by 2 bases and V by 3 bases; bases with no gene match: 9. Drawing the rest from reference TRBV7-8 and TRBJ2-7, the complete variable domain is GAGVSQSPRYKVAKRGQDVALRCDPISGHVSLFWYQQALGQGPEFLTYFQNEAQLDKSGLPSDRFFAERPEGSVSTLKIQRTQQEDSAVYLCASSLPDGTGPYEQYFGPGTRLTVT.

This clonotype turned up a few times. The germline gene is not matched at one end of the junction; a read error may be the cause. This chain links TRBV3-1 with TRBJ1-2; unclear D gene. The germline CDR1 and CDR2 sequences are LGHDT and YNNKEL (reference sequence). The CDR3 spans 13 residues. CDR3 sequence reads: CASSEDPTLGYTF. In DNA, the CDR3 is TGTGCCAGCAGCGAAGACCCCACTTTGGGCTACACCTTC.

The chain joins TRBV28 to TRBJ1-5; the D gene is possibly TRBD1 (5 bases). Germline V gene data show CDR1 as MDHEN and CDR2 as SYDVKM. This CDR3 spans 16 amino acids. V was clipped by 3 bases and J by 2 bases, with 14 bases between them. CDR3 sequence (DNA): TGTGCCAGCAGTTTTGCGGGGGAGGGAGGCAATCAGCCCCAGCATTTT. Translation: CASSFAGEGGNQPQHF.

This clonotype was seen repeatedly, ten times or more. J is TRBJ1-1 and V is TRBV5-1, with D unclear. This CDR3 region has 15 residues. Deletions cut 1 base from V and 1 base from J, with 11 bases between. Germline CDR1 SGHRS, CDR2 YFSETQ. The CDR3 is CASSLSLAENTEAFF. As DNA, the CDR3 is TGCGCCAGCAGCTTGTCCTTGGCAGAGAACACTGAAGCTTTCTTT.

CDR3 protein: CASSLRRTRETQYF. In DNA form, the CDR3 reads TGTGCCAGCAGCCTACGGCGGACGCGAGAGACCCAGTACTTC. V and J are TRBV3-1 and TRBJ2-5; no clear D gene. The CDR3 sequence is 14 residues long. CDR1 LGHDT and CDR2 YNNKEL come from the germline V gene (reference sequence). V gave up 4 bases and J gave up 4 bases, with 13 bases separating them.

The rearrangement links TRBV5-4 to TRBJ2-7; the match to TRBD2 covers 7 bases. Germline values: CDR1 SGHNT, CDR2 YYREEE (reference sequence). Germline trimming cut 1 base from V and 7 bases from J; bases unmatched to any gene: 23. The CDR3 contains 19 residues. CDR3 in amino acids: CASSLSASKLARRGGEQYV. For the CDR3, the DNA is TGTGCCAGCAGCTTGAGCGCCTCAAAACTAGCGAGACGGGGAGGGGAGCAGTACGTC.

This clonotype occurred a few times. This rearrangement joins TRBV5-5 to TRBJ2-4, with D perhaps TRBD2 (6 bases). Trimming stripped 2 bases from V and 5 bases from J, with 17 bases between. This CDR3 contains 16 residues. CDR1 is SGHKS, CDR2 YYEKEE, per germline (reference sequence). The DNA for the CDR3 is TGTGCCAGCAGCTTTAGGAGTGGGCCGGGGGAAAACATTCAGTACTTC. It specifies CASSFRSGPGENIQYF. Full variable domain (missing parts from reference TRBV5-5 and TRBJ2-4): DAGVTQSPTHLIKTRGQQVTLRCSPISGHKSVSWYQQVLGQGPQFIFQYYEKEERGRGNFPDRFSARQFPNYSSELNVNALLLGDSALYLCASSFRSGPGENIQYFGAGTRLSVL.

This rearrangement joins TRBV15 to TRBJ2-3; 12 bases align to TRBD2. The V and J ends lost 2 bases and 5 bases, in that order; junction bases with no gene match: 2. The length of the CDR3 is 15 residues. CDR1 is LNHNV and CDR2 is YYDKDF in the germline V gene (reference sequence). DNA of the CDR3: TGTGCCACCAGCAGATCACTAGCGGGGGGAGATACGCAGTATTTT. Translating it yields CATSRSLAGGDTQYF.

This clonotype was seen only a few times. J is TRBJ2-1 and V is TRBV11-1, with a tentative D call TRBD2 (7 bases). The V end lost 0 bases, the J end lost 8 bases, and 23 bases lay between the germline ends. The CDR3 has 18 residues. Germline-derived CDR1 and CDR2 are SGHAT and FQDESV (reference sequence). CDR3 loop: CASSLANSWGGYLDEQFF. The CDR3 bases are TGTGCCAGCAGCTTAGCTAACTCATGGGGGGGCTACCTGGATGAGCAGTTCTTC.

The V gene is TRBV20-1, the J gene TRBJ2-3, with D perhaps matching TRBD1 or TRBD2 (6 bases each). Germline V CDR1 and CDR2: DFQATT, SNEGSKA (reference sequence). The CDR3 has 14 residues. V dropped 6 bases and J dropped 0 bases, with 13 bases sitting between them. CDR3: CSAARDKSTDTQYF. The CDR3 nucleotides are TGCAGTGCAGCGCGGGACAAAAGCACAGATACGCAGTATTTT.

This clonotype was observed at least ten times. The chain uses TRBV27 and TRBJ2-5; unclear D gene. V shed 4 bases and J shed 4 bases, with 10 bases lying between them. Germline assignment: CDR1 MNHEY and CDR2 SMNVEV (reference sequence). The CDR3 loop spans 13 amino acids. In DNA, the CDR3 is TGTGCCAGCAGTTCGCTTGGGGTAGAGACCCAGTACTTC. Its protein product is CASSSLGVETQYF.

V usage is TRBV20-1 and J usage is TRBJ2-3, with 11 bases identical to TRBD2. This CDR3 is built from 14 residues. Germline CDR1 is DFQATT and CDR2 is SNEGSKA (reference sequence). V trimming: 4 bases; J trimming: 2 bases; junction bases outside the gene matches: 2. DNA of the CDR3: TGCAGTGCTATTAGCGGGGGGGCCACAGATACGCAGTATTTT. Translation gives CSAISGGATDTQYF.

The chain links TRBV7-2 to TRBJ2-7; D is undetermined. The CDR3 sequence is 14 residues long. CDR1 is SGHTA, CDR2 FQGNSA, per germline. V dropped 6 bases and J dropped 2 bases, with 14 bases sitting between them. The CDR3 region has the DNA TGTGCCAGCAGTCCCAGACGGCAAACCTACGAGCAGTACTTC. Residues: CASSPRRQTYEQYF.

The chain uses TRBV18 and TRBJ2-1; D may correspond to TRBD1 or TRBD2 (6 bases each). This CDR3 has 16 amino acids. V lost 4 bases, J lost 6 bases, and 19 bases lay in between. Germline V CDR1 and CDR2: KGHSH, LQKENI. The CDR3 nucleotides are TGTGCCAGCTCACGACCGGGGGCAGGGAAGGGCAATGAGCAGTTCTTC. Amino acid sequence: CASSRPGAGKGNEQFF.

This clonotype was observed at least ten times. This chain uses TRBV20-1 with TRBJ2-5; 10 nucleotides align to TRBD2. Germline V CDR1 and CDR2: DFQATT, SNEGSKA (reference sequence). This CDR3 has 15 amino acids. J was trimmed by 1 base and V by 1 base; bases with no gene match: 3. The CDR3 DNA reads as TGCAGTGCTAGAGCTAGCGGGGGTGTCCAAGAGACCCAGTACTTC. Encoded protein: CSARASGGVQETQYF.

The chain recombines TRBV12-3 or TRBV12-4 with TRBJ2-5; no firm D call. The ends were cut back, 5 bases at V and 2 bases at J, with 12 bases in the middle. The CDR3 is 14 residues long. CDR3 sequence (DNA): TGTGCCAGCAGTCCTCTGGGTCTTCAAGAGACCCAGTACTTC. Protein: CASSPLGLQETQYF.

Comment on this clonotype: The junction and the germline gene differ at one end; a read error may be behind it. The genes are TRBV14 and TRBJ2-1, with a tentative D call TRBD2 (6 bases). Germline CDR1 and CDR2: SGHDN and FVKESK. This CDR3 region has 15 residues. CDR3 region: CASSQRGVTYSEQFF. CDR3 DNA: TGTGCCAGCAGCCAGCGGGGTGTCACCTACAGTGAGCAGTTCTTC.

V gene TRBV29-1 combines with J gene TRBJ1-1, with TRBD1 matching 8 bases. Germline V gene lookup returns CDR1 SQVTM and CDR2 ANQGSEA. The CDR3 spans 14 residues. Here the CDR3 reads CTGAGGPMNTEAFF. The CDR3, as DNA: TGCACCGGCGCAGGGGGCCCCATGAACACTGAAGCTTTCTTT.

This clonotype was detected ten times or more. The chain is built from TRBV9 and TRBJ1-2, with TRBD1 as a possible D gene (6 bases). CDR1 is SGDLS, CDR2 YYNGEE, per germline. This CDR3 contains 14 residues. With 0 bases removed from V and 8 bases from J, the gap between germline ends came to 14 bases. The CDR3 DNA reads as TGTGCCAGCAGCGTAGGTTCAGGGGAAATAGGCTACACCTTC. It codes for CASSVGSGEIGYTF.

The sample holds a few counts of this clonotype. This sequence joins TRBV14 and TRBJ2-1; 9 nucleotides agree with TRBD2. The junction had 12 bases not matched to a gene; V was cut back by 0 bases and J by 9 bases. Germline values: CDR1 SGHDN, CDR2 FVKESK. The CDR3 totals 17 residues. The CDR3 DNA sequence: TGTGCCAGCAGCCAAGATTTAATCAGCGGGGGGTTTGTTGAGCAGTTCTTC. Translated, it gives CASSQDLISGGFVEQFF.

The CDR3 here is CANSQGLTGQPQHF. CDR3 nucleotides: TGTGCCAACTCTCAGGGACTGACAGGTCAGCCCCAGCATTTT. V gene TRBV2 combines with J gene TRBJ1-5; D possibly corresponds to TRBD1 (6 bases). The V and J ends lost 10 bases and 6 bases respectively, with 19 bases between them. The germline V gene encodes CDR1 SNHLY and CDR2 FYNNEI. The CDR3 totals 14 residues. The variable domain in full, with the rest retrieved from reference TRBV2 and TRBJ1-5, is EPEVTQTPSHQVTQMGQEVILRCVPISNHLYFYWYRQILGQKVEFLVSFYNNEISEKSEIFDDQFSVERPDGSNFTLKIRSTKLEDSAMYFCANSQGLTGQPQHFGDGTRLSIL.

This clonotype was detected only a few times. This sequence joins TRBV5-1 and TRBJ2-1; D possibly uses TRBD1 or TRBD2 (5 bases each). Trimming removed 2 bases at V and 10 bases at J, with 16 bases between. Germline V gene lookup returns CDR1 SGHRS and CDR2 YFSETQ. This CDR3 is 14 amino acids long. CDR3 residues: CASSFGTQSEEQFF. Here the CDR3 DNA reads TGCGCCAGCAGCTTCGGGACCCAATCGGAGGAGCAGTTCTTC.